Shown below are 16 T cell receptor beta chains from a single sample sequenced in a study of T cell responses to AZD1222 COVID-19 vaccine. Sequencing used immunoSEQ multiplex PCR; TCRdb keeps in-frame clones, though not all of them. The sample has about 97,000 clones, more than 70% seen once. The input for sequencing was peripheral blood, taken on day 0 of AZD1222 vaccination. The receptor source for this set is an adult in good health.

The V gene is TRBV11-2, the J gene TRBJ1-4; D is ambiguous. From germline, CDR1 is SGHAT and CDR2 FQNNGV. The V gene lost 8 bases and the J gene lost 4 bases, with 14 bases spanning the gap. The CDR3 runs 14 residues. Here the CDR3 reads CASRRRGGNEKLFF. The CDR3 DNA follows: TGTGCCAGCCGCAGGCGGGGAGGTAATGAAAAACTGTTTTTT.

The chain links TRBV6-5 to TRBJ1-5; 9 bases match TRBD1. CDR3 length: 16 amino acids. V shed 2 bases and J 6 bases; nucleotides not matched to a gene: 8. Germline V gene sequence: CDR1 MNHEY, CDR2 SVGAGI. The CDR3 region is CASSYSGDRETQPQHF. The CDR3 region has the DNA TGTGCCAGCAGTTACAGCGGGGACAGGGAAACTCAGCCCCAGCATTTT.

The count of this clone is one. The J gene is TRBJ1-6, the V gene TRBV11-3; TRBD1 aligns across 10 bases. The germline CDR1 and CDR2 sequences are SGHNT and YENEEA. There are 16 residues in the CDR3. V trimming: 5 bases; J trimming: 10 bases; junction bases outside the gene matches: 11. The CDR3 region has the DNA TGTGCCAGCAGCCCAAGTAAAGACAGGGGGCACTCACCCCTCCACTTT. It encodes CASSPSKDRGHSPLHF.

As DNA, the CDR3 is TGTGCCAGCAGCTTAGATCGGTATGGCTACACCTTC. It translates to CASSLDRYGYTF. This chain connects TRBV11-3 to TRBJ1-2; no reliable D call. Trimming cost V 0 bases and J 5 bases, with 4 bases left between them. The germline V gene encodes CDR1 SGHNT and CDR2 YENEEA. This CDR3 region has 12 residues.

The J gene is TRBJ2-1, the V gene TRBV10-2; 7 bases are shared with TRBD2. This CDR3 has 16 amino acids. Trimming removed 0 bases from V and 4 bases from J; junction bases left unmatched: 6. The germline V gene encodes CDR1 WSHSY and CDR2 SAAADI. For the CDR3, the DNA is TGCGCCAGCAGTGAGTCGACGGCTAGCGGATACAATGAGCAGTTCTTC. Protein sequence: CASSESTASGYNEQFF.

This clone was observed a single time. The chain carries TRBV30 and TRBJ2-3; the match to TRBD2 covers 13 bases. CDR1 and CDR2 from the germline V gene are GTSNPN and SVGIG (reference sequence). After removal of 3 bases from V and 2 bases from J, the junction contained 5 bases not matched to a gene. There are 16 residues in the CDR3. In nucleotides, the CDR3 is TGTGCCTGGAGCCTTGGGACTAGCGGGGACACAGATACGCAGTATTTT. It encodes CAWSLGTSGDTDTQYF.

The chain recombines TRBV18 with TRBJ1-4; D perhaps matches TRBD1 (6 bases). This CDR3 is 15 amino acids long. Trimming left V 1 base short and J 7 bases short, with 13 bases between. Germline-derived CDR1 and CDR2 are KGHSH and LQKENI. The CDR3 sequence: CASSPQAGEGEKLFF. The CDR3 region has the DNA TGTGCCAGCTCACCACAGGCAGGGGAAGGTGAAAAACTGTTTTTT.

This chain links TRBV19 with TRBJ1-2, with a possible D match to TRBD1 (5 bases). CDR3 length: 13 residues. Trimming removed 6 bases at V and 3 bases at J, with 11 bases between. Per the germline V gene, CDR1 is LNHDA and CDR2 is SQIVND (reference sequence). CDR3 amino acids: CASSDRRDYGYTF. CDR3 bases: TGTGCCAGTAGCGACAGACGGGACTATGGCTACACCTTC.

This chain joins TRBV6-2 or TRBV6-3 and TRBJ2-3, with a weak D call TRBD2 (5 bases). The CDR3 is made up of 15 amino acids. The V and J ends lost 5 bases and 4 bases respectively, with 16 bases between them. From germline, CDR1 is MNHEY and CDR2 SVGEGT. CDR3 residues: CASSRTVLKSDTQYF. As DNA, the CDR3 is TGTGCCAGCAGTCGGACTGTATTAAAGTCAGATACGCAGTATTTT.

The rearrangement links TRBV5-1 to TRBJ2-6; 10 bases map to TRBD2. Germline V gene sequence: CDR1 SGHRS, CDR2 YFSETQ. The junction had 11 bases not matched to a gene; V was cut back by 4 bases and J by 4 bases. This CDR3 has 18 amino acids. Here the CDR3 DNA reads TGCGCCAGCAGCCCGGCGGCTAGCGGGGGTTACGGGGCCAACGTCCTGACTTTC. Amino acid sequence: CASSPAASGGYGANVLTF.

The V and J genes are TRBV28 and TRBJ2-7; D is undetermined. The CDR3 sequence is 13 residues long. Trimming pared 7 bases from V and 1 base from J, leaving 11 bases between. CDR1 is MDHEN and CDR2 is SYDVKM in the germline V gene. In DNA, the CDR3 is TGTGCCAGCACCTTGACTGGTTCCTACGAGCAGTACTTC. It codes for CASTLTGSYEQYF.

The chain has TRBV6-5 and TRBJ1-2; D call uncertain. This CDR3 is built from 13 residues. Per the germline V gene, CDR1 is MNHEY and CDR2 is SVGAGI. V shed 3 bases and J shed 8 bases, with 13 bases lying between them. The CDR3 spells CASSYAGDWGYTF. Here the CDR3 DNA reads TGTGCCAGCAGTTATGCCGGGGATTGGGGCTACACCTTC.

The V call is TRBV6-1, the J call TRBJ2-7; tentative D call: TRBD2 (6 bases). Germline CDR1 is MNHNS and CDR2 is SASEGT. Trimming pared 6 bases from V and 4 bases from J, leaving 13 bases between. This CDR3 has 13 residues. The CDR3 here is CASRKPGDYEQYF. In DNA form, the CDR3 reads TGTGCCAGCAGAAAACCGGGGGATTACGAGCAGTACTTC.

The rearrangement uses TRBV2 and TRBJ1-2; possible D gene TRBD1, 6 bases. The CDR3 is made up of 14 amino acids. Trimming left V 6 bases short and J 2 bases short, with 13 bases between. Germline lookup yields CDR1 SNHLY and CDR2 FYNNEI. CDR3 amino acids: CASRGGAKNYGYTF. The CDR3 coding sequence is TGTGCCAGCAGGGGGGGGGCCAAAAACTATGGCTACACCTTC.

The chain recombines TRBV24-1 with TRBJ2-5; a weak D match, TRBD1 (6 bases). Germline values: CDR1 KGHDR, CDR2 SFDVKD. This CDR3 contains 15 residues. The germline V and J ends were trimmed by 4 bases and 0 bases, with 11 bases remaining between them. CDR3 in amino acids: CATSDSGTNQETQYF. CDR3 bases: TGTGCCACCAGTGACTCCGGGACAAACCAAGAGACCCAGTACTTC.

The J gene is TRBJ1-2, the V gene TRBV19, with no clear D. Germline loops: CDR1 LNHDA, CDR2 SQIVND (reference sequence). CDR3 length equals 13 residues. Between the trimmed V and J ends, which lost 3 bases and 4 bases, there was a span of 9 bases. In nucleotides, the CDR3 is TGTGCCAGTAGTATTATGGGCGGCTATGGCTACACCTTC. It specifies CASSIMGGYGYTF. Filled out from reference TRBV19 and TRBJ1-2, the complete variable domain reads DGGITQSPKYLFRKEGQNVTLSCEQNLNHDAMYWYRQDPGQGLRLIYYSQIVNDFQKGDIAEGYSVSREKKESFPLTVTSAQKNPTAFYLCASSIMGGYGYTFGSGTRLTVV.